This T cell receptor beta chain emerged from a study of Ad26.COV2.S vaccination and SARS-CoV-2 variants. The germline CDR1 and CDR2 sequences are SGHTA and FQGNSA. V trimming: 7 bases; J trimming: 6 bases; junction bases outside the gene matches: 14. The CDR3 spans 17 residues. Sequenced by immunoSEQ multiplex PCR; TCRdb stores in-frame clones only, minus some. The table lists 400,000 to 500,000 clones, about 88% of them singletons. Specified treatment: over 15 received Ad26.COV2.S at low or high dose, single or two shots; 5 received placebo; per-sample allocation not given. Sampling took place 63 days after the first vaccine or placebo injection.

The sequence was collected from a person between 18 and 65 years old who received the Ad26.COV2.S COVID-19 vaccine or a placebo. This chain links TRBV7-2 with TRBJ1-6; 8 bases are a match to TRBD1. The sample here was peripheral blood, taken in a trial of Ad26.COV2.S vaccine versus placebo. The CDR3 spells CASTPSPGGQANSPLHF. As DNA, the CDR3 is TGTGCCAGCACCCCTTCCCCAGGGGGACAGGCTAATTCACCCCTCCACTTT.